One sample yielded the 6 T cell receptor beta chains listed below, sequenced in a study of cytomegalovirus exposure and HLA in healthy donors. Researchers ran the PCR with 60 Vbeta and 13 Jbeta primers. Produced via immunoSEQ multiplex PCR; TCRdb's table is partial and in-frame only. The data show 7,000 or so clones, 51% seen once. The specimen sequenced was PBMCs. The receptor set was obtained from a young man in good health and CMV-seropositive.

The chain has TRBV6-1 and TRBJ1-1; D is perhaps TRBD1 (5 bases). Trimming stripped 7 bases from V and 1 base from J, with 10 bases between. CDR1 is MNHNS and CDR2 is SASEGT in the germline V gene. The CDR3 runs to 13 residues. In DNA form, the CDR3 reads TGTGCCAGCAACCTACAGGAGAACACTGAAGCTTTCTTT. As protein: CASNLQENTEAFF.

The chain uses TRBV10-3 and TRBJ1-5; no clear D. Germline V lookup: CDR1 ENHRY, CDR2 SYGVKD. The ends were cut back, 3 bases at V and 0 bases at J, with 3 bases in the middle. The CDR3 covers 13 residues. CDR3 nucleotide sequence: TGTGCCATCAGTGACCATAGCAATCAGCCCCAGCATTTT. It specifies CAISDHSNQPQHF.

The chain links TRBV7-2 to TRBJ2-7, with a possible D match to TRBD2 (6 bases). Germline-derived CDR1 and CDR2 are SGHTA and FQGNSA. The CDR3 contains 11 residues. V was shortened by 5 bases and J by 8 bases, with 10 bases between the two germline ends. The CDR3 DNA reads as TGTGCCAGCAGCCCTCGGGGGAAGCAGTACTTC. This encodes CASSPRGKQYF. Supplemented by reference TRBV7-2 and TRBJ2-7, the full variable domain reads GAGVSQSPSNKVTEKGKDVELRCDPISGHTALYWYRQSLGQGLEFLIYFQGNSAPDKSGLPSDRFSAERTGGSVSTLTIQRTQQEDSAVYLCASSPRGKQYFGPGTRLTVT.

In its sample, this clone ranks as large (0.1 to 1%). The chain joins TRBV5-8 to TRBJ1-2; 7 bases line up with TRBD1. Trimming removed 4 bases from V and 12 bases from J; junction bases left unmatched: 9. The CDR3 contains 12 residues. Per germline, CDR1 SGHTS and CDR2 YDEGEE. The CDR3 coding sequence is TGTGCCAGCAGCGGGGGGACAGTGGACGACACCTTC. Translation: CASSGGTVDDTF.

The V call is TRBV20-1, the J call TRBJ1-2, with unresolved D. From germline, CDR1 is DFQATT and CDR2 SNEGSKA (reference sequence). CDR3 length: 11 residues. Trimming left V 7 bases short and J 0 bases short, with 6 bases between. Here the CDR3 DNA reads TGCAGTGGGGCCTCTAACTATGGCTACACCTTC. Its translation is CSGASNYGYTF.

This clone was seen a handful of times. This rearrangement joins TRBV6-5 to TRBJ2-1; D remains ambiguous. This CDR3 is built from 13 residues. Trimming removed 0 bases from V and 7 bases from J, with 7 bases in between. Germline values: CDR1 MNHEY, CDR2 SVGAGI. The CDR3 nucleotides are TGTGCCAGCAGTTACTCGACTCGGAATGAGCAGTTCTTC. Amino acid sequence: CASSYSTRNEQFF.